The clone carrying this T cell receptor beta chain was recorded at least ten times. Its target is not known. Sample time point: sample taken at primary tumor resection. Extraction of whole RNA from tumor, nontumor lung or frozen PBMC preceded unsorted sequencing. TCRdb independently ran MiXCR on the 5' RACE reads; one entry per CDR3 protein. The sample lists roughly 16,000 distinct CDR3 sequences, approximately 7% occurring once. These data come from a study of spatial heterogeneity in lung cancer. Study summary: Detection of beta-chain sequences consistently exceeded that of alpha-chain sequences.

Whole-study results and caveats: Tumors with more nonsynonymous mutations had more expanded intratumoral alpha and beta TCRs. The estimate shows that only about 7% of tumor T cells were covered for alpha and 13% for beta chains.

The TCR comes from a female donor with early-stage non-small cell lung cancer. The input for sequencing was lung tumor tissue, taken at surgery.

CDR3 bases: TGTGCCAGCAGTGTCAGACAGGGAGTTACTGAAGCTTTCTTT. Translated: CASSVRQGVTEAFF. V usage is TRBV2 and J usage is TRBJ1-1, with TRBD1 identical over 7 bases. The V and J ends lost 4 bases and 5 bases, in that order; junction bases with no gene match: 7. This CDR3 spans 14 amino acids. The V gene's germline CDR1 is SNHLY and CDR2 FYNNEI.